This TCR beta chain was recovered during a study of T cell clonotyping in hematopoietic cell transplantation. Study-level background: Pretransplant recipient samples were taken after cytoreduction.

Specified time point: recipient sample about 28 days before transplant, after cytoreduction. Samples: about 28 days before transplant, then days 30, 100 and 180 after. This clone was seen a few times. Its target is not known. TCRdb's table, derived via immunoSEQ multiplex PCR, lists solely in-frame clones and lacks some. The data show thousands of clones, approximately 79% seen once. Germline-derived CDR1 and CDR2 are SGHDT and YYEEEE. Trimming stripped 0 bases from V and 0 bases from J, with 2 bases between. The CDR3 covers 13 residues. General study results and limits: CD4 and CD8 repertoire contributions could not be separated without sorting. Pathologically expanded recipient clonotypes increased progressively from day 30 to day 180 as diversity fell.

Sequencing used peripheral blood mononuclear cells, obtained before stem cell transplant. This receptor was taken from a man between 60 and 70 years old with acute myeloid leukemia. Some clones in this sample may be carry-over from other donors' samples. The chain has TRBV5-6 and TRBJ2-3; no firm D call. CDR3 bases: TGTGCCAGCAGCTTGGTGAGCACAGATACGCAGTATTTT. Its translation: CASSLVSTDTQYF.